The 31 T cell receptor beta chains reported below all come from one sample, sequenced in a study of spatial heterogeneity in lung cancer (dated by TCRdb to between 2019 and 2020). The protocol used for the library was 5' RACE. The sequencer was a NextSeq 500. In-frame beta chains were kept once TCRdb had trimmed the public reads at Q25 with fastp and called clones with MiXCR. Duplicate CDR3 protein sequences are folded into a single record with the most common DNA and genes. In this sample the table shows more than 20,000 distinct CDR3 sequences, over 10% of which occur a single time. The leading ten clones occupy about 25% of the sample. Reading the label with the study, this specimen's time point is: sample taken at primary tumor resection. For TCR sequencing, whole RNA was extracted from tumor and nontumor lung tissue, or from cryopreserved PBMC samples, and no cell sorting was done. Sequencing used PBMCs, obtained at surgery. Receptors were obtained from a female donor with early-stage non-small cell lung cancer.

This clonotype qualifies as medium-sized. This rearrangement joins TRBV12-3 or TRBV12-4 to TRBJ1-5, with D uncertain. The V and J ends lost 1 base and 11 bases respectively, with 9 bases between them. This CDR3 spans 12 amino acids. The CDR3 DNA reads as TGTGCCAGCAGTTTAGAGTCGCGGGCCCAGCATTTT. It specifies CASSLESRAQHF.

This clonotype has a count of ten or more. The chain recombines TRBV11-3 with TRBJ2-7; 8 bases fit TRBD1. J gave up 5 bases and V 5 bases, and 11 bases lay outside the gene matches. CDR3 size: 15 residues. Per the germline V gene, CDR1 is SGHNT and CDR2 is YENEEA. The CDR3 spells CASSPGLGQGDEQYF. For the CDR3, the DNA is TGTGCCAGCAGCCCCGGATTAGGACAGGGTGACGAGCAGTACTTC. Full variable domain (missing parts from reference TRBV11-3 and TRBJ2-7): EAGVVQSPRYKIIEKKQPVAFWCNPISGHNTLYWYLQNLGQGPELLIRYENEEAVDDSQLPKDRFSAERLKGVDSTLKIQPAELGDSAVYLCASSPGLGQGDEQYFGPGTRLTVT.

This clonotype came up many times. V usage is TRBV11-2 and J usage is TRBJ2-2; D tentatively fits TRBD1 or TRBD2 (5 bases each). Germline V CDR1 and CDR2: SGHAT, FQNNGV. The CDR3 covers 14 residues. The ends were cut back, 5 bases at V and 2 bases at J, with 9 bases in the middle. The CDR3: CASSRGVNTGELFF. CDR3 bases: TGTGCCAGCAGCCGGGGCGTTAACACCGGGGAGCTGTTTTTT.

This clonotype appeared many times. V is TRBV7-2 and J is TRBJ2-7, with D uncertain. Deletions cut 5 bases from V and 4 bases from J, with 18 bases between. CDR1 is SGHTA and CDR2 is FQGNSA in the germline V gene. CDR3 length equals 15 residues. As DNA, the CDR3 is TGTGCCAGCAGCAACGACCGGGCCGTAATTTACGAGCAGTACTTC. It is translated as CASSNDRAVIYEQYF.

Ten or more counts support this clonotype. The chain joins TRBV7-7 to TRBJ2-7; the D call may be TRBD1 or TRBD2 (5 bases each). Trimming cost V 5 bases and J 6 bases, with 20 bases left between them. CDR3 length: 15 amino acids. CDR1 is SSHAT and CDR2 is FNYEAQ in the germline V gene (reference sequence). CDR3 region: CASSPISGGQGEQYF. In DNA, the CDR3 is TGTGCCAGCAGCCCTATCAGTGGAGGTCAGGGCGAGCAGTACTTC.

This clonotype was seen a handful of times. This chain joins TRBV30 and TRBJ2-7, with D perhaps matching TRBD1 (6 bases). The length of the CDR3 is 13 residues. Trimming took 5 bases from V and 3 from J, leaving 14 bases between them. Germline V lookup: CDR1 GTSNPN, CDR2 SVGIG (reference sequence). The CDR3 loop is CAWETGMNYEQYF. The DNA of the CDR3 is TGTGCCTGGGAGACAGGCATGAACTACGAGCAGTACTTC.

The chain links TRBV7-8 to TRBJ2-7, with D perhaps matching TRBD1 or TRBD2 (5 bases each). This CDR3 comprises 15 residues. Trimming removed 5 bases at V and 4 bases at J, with 18 bases between. Germline CDR1 is SGHVS and CDR2 is FQNEAQ. The CDR3 sequence is CASSQGRSMEYEQYF. The CDR3, as DNA: TGTGCCAGCAGCCAGGGACGCTCGATGGAGTACGAGCAGTACTTC. Supplemented by reference TRBV7-8 and TRBJ2-7, the full variable domain reads GAGVSQSPRYKVAKRGQDVALRCDPISGHVSLFWYQQALGQGPEFLTYFQNEAQLDKSGLPSDRFFAERPEGSVSTLKIQRTQQEDSAVYLCASSQGRSMEYEQYFGPGTRLTVT.

A few counts support this clonotype. This sequence joins TRBV5-4 and TRBJ2-5; TRBD2 matches at 7 bases. V gave up 4 bases and J gave up 4 bases; unmatched junction bases: 4. The CDR3 is made up of 13 amino acids. Germline values: CDR1 SGHNT, CDR2 YYREEE (reference sequence). The CDR3, as DNA: TGTGCCAGCAGCGCCCAGCGGGGAGAGACCCAGTACTTC. Amino acid sequence: CASSAQRGETQYF.

This clonotype appeared many times. This chain uses TRBV10-3 with TRBJ1-5; D is undetermined. The CDR3 runs 16 residues. V was cut by 0 bases and J by 7 bases, with 16 bases left in between. CDR1 is ENHRY, CDR2 SYGVKD, per germline. CDR3 sequence: CAISESMVQAGQPQHF. The CDR3 DNA follows: TGTGCCATCAGTGAGTCGATGGTCCAGGCGGGGCAGCCCCAGCATTTT.

This clonotype was found many times. V is TRBV20-1 and J is TRBJ2-1; no clear D gene. The CDR3 sequence is 12 residues long. Germline lookup yields CDR1 DFQATT and CDR2 SNEGSKA (reference sequence). Trimming stripped 5 bases from V and 10 bases from J, with 15 bases between. CDR3 nucleotides: TGCAGTGCTCAAGCAGAGCTAGAAGAGCAGTTCTTC. Protein: CSAQAELEEQFF.

This clonotype is medium-sized (0.01 to 0.1%) in the sample. The chain recombines TRBV11-3 with TRBJ1-1, with a tentative D call TRBD1 (5 bases). Trimming left V 1 base short and J 1 base short, with 7 bases between. CDR1 and CDR2 from the germline V gene are SGHNT and YENEEA. The CDR3 is 14 residues long. CDR3 region: CASSLAGRNTEAFF. Written as DNA, the CDR3 is TGTGCCAGCAGCTTAGCAGGGAGGAACACTGAAGCTTTCTTT.

This clonotype has ten or more counts. The chain has TRBV7-9 and TRBJ1-2, with TRBD1 identical over 9 bases. The CDR3 extends over 15 amino acids. Trimming took 5 bases from V and 2 from J; bases not matched to a gene: 6. CDR1 SEHNR and CDR2 FQNEAQ come from the germline V gene (reference sequence). The CDR3 DNA sequence: TGTGCCAGCAGCCTGGGACAGGGATTAAACTATGGCTACACCTTC. It codes for CASSLGQGLNYGYTF.

Many counts were recorded for this clonotype. The chain carries TRBV5-4 and TRBJ2-7; D may be TRBD1 (6 bases). The CDR3 sequence is 13 residues long. Looked up from germline, CDR1 is SGHNT and CDR2 is YYREEE (reference sequence). The V and J ends lost 3 bases and 6 bases respectively, with 13 bases between them. DNA of the CDR3: TGTGCCAGCAGCTCGGACAGAACCAGCGAGCAGTACGTC. As protein: CASSSDRTSEQYV.

Note on this clonotype: The missing conserved phenylalanine or tryptophan at the end of this CDR3 makes a read error likely. The DNA is omitted, as the CDR3 cannot be located on it reliably, and the CDR3 follows TCRdb's listing. The chain couples TRBV10-2 to TRBJ2-5; TRBD1, the table's D call, lacks a check against the DNA. Germline V gene data show CDR1 as WSHSY and CDR2 as SAAADI. The length of the CDR3 is 14 amino acids, counting both ends. The CDR3 sequence is CASSESSAGAQGTY.

In its sample, this clonotype was seen a few times. The chain has TRBV28 and TRBJ2-7; 7 bases are a match to TRBD1. The germline V gene encodes CDR1 MDHEN and CDR2 SYDVKM. The CDR3 is made up of 15 amino acids. With V trimmed by 6 bases and J by 5 bases, 13 bases remained unmatched. In nucleotides, the CDR3 is TGTGCCAGCAGACCCCCCGTGGACAGGCCCCACGAGCAGTACTTC. Amino acids: CASRPPVDRPHEQYF.

This clonotype turned up a few times. This rearrangement joins TRBV5-5 to TRBJ1-1, with D unresolved. The CDR3 has 14 amino acids. Germline loops: CDR1 SGHKS, CDR2 YYEKEE (reference sequence). V was shortened by 0 bases and J by 1 base, with 7 bases between the two germline ends. CDR3 region: CASSLEGENTEAFF. CDR3 bases: TGTGCCAGCAGCTTGGAAGGCGAGAACACTGAAGCTTTCTTT.

This clonotype occurred many times. V is TRBV7-2 and J is TRBJ2-2; no reliable D call. CDR1 and CDR2 from the germline V gene are SGHTA and FQGNSA. This CDR3 spans 17 amino acids. V shed 2 bases and J shed 6 bases, with 19 bases lying between them. The CDR3 protein is CASSLPSFLMGSGELFF. The CDR3 DNA reads TGTGCCAGCAGCTTACCCTCTTTCCTCATGGGGTCCGGGGAGCTGTTTTTT.

This clonotype was picked up many times. This chain links TRBV14 with TRBJ2-1, with D possibly matching TRBD2 (6 bases). V was clipped by 3 bases and J by 2 bases, with 8 bases between them. The CDR3 loop spans 14 amino acids. Germline assignment: CDR1 SGHDN and CDR2 FVKESK. CDR3 sequence: CASSQASAYNEQFF. CDR3 sequence (DNA): TGTGCCAGCAGCCAGGCTAGCGCCTACAATGAGCAGTTCTTC. Complete variable domain (other parts from reference TRBV14 and TRBJ2-1): EAGVTQFPSHSVIEKGQTVTLRCDPISGHDNLYWYRRVMGKEIKFLLHFVKESKQDESGMPNNRFLAERTGGTYSTLKVQPAELEDSGVYFCASSQASAYNEQFFGPGTRLTVL.

The sample holds many counts of this clonotype. The rearrangement uses TRBV28 and TRBJ1-1, with D maybe TRBD1 (5 bases). Trimming cost V 5 bases and J 4 bases, with 14 bases left between them. CDR1 and CDR2 from the germline V gene are MDHEN and SYDVKM. The CDR3 is 14 amino acids. CDR3 residues: CASSPSGMSTEAFF. The DNA of the CDR3 is TGTGCCAGCAGTCCATCAGGGATGAGCACTGAAGCTTTCTTT.

In its sample, this clonotype was seen many times. The chain couples TRBV7-2 to TRBJ2-7, with unresolved D. The CDR3 sequence is 14 residues long. Germline loops: CDR1 SGHTA, CDR2 FQGNSA. V lost 4 bases to trimming and J lost 2 bases, with 12 bases between them. CDR3 region: CASSSWTATYEQYF. The CDR3 bases are TGTGCCAGCAGCTCTTGGACCGCCACCTACGAGCAGTACTTC.

In this sample, this clonotype turned up many times. The gene calls are TRBV4-3 and TRBJ1-2; D remains ambiguous. The CDR3 has 16 residues. Per the germline V gene, CDR1 is LGHNA and CDR2 is YSLEER. V dropped 0 bases and J dropped 0 bases, with 11 bases sitting between them. The DNA for the CDR3 is TGCGCCAGCAGCCAAGAGTCGGTGACATCTAACTATGGCTACACCTTC. Encoded protein: CASSQESVTSNYGYTF.

This clonotype occurred many times. The rearrangement joins TRBV7-9 to TRBJ1-2; the D gene is possibly TRBD1 (6 bases). The V end lost 0 bases, the J end lost 2 bases, and 13 bases lay between the germline ends. The CDR3 covers 16 residues. CDR1 is SEHNR, CDR2 FQNEAQ, per germline (reference sequence). CDR3 amino acids: CASSLALRTENYGYTF. In nucleotides, the CDR3 is TGTGCCAGCAGCTTAGCGCTTCGGACAGAGAACTATGGCTACACCTTC.

The chain recombines TRBV10-3 with TRBJ2-3, with unresolved D. This CDR3 has 14 residues. The V end was cut by 5 bases, the J end by 4 bases, with 13 bases between. The germline CDR1 and CDR2 sequences are ENHRY and SYGVKD. The CDR3 DNA follows: TGTGCCATCAGTCCTTCCGGCCAGGCAGATACGCAGTATTTT. Protein sequence: CAISPSGQADTQYF.

This clonotype was recorded at least ten times. V and J are TRBV2 and TRBJ2-4, with 12 bases identical to TRBD1. The CDR3 loop spans 18 amino acids. V lost 7 bases, J lost 1 base, and 11 bases stayed unmatched. CDR1 is SNHLY, CDR2 FYNNEI, per germline. The CDR3 bases are TGTGCCAGCATTGGCCGGGACAGGGGGCGCGGGGCCAAAAACATTCAGTACTTC. It encodes CASIGRDRGRGAKNIQYF.

In this sample, this clonotype turned up many times. This chain connects TRBV4-3 to TRBJ2-1; 14 positions match TRBD2. With 0 bases clipped from V and 7 bases from J, the junction kept 5 bases outside the gene matches. This CDR3 has 17 amino acids. CDR1 and CDR2 (germline): LGHNA, YSLEER. The CDR3 loop is CASSQDRLAGGLNEQFF. The CDR3, as DNA: TGCGCCAGCAGCCAAGACCGACTAGCGGGAGGGCTTAATGAGCAGTTCTTC.

This rearrangement joins TRBV6-1 to TRBJ1-6, with D unclear. There are 13 residues in the CDR3. Trimming removed 3 bases at V and 13 bases at J, with 13 bases between. From germline, CDR1 is MNHNS and CDR2 SASEGT. The CDR3 DNA sequence: TGTGCCAGCAGTGACAGAGTTGGAACCCCCCTCCACTTT. Amino acid sequence: CASSDRVGTPLHF.

This clonotype has a count of ten or more. The chain joins TRBV6-5 to TRBJ2-7; D gene ambiguous. The germline V gene encodes CDR1 MNHEY and CDR2 SVGAGI. With 2 bases removed from V and 11 bases from J, the gap between germline ends came to 10 bases. This CDR3 has 11 residues. The CDR3 sequence is CASSYGIYKYF. CDR3 DNA: TGTGCCAGCAGTTACGGGATCTATAAGTACTTC.

This clonotype was seen at least ten times. V gene TRBV2 combines with J gene TRBJ1-6; D is uncertain. Trimming removed 7 bases from V and 6 bases from J, with 16 bases in between. Germline V gene data show CDR1 as SNHLY and CDR2 as FYNNEI. The CDR3 has 15 amino acids. The CDR3 nucleotides read TGTGCCAGCACCCGTGAGGGTTTGCCTAATTCACCCCTCCACTTT. Its translation: CASTREGLPNSPLHF.

The table lists this clonotype with many counts. This CDR3 is CASSLSPSGRWIGDIQYF. CDR3 DNA sequence: TGTGCCAGCAGTCTGTCACCTAGCGGGAGGTGGATTGGGGACATTCAGTACTTC. This chain links TRBV11-2 with TRBJ2-4; 11 bases line up with TRBD2. Germline CDR1 SGHAT, CDR2 FQNNGV. The CDR3 runs to 18 residues. The junction had 18 bases not matched to a gene; V was cut back by 6 bases and J by 8 bases.

Points on this clonotype: Given a much more abundant clone one base away, this may be a read error. This chain uses TRBV28 with TRBJ1-6; 9 bases are a match to TRBD1. This CDR3 region has 15 residues. Germline V gene sequence: CDR1 MDHEN, CDR2 SYDVKM. The CDR3 region has the DNA TGTGCCAGCAGTTCACCTGACAGGGGGTATTCACCCCACCACTTT. Its protein is CASSSPDRGYSPHHF.

The gene calls are TRBV7-2 and TRBJ2-3; TRBD2 is a possible D gene (7 bases). The CDR3 totals 16 residues. The V end lost 0 bases, the J end lost 4 bases, and 14 bases lay between the germline ends. Per the germline V gene, CDR1 is SGHTA and CDR2 is FQGNSA. The CDR3 DNA is TGTGCCAGCAGCTTAGCGCAATGGGGGGGCGCAGATACGCAGTATTTT. Amino acid sequence: CASSLAQWGGADTQYF.